Sequencing of this TCR beta chain was carried out in a study of T cell responses to AZD1222 COVID-19 vaccine. With respect to this clone: Its target is unknown.

The CDR3 extends over 15 amino acids. Germline V gives CDR1 SGHVS, CDR2 FQNEAQ. V was clipped by 4 bases and J by 4 bases, with 14 bases between them. Generated by immunoSEQ multiplex PCR, the TCRdb table keeps only in-frame clones and is missing some. The data contain over 100,000 clones, around 86% of them seen just once; the ten biggest clones take up around 22%. Points from the study as a whole: Variant regions that are unmutated are reportedly the target of nearly half of spike-specific TCRs. Following two doses of AZD1222, Spike-specific TCR breadth and depth rose.

The sequence came from an adult in good health. The specimen comprised peripheral blood, sampled on day 0 of AZD1222 vaccination. The chain uses TRBV7-8 and TRBJ1-3; D unclear. CDR3 region: CASSSPGQRGNTIYF. The CDR3 DNA reads as TGTGCCAGCAGCTCGCCAGGTCAGAGAGGAAACACCATATATTTT.